Sequencing of this T cell receptor beta chain was carried out in a study of blood T cell repertoires in COVID-19. Across the study: Italy, Spain and the United States were the sources of the convalescent and acute COVID-19 samples. T cells, B-cell-depleted T cells, or PBMCs supplied cDNA or gDNA.

This CDR3 comprises 14 residues. V was pared by 6 bases and J by 3 bases, with 7 bases of the junction left unmatched. CDR1 is SQVTM and CDR2 is ANQGSEA in the germline V gene. Authors' data handling: Estimated nucleated cell counts came from reference gene primer amplification. Libraries were prepared by immunoSEQ multiplex PCR; TCRdb keeps only in-frame clonotypes and omits some of them. The V and J calls and the clone size are those of that table, but D and trimming were determined from the DNA. The data hold some 180,000 clones, with roughly 80% observed a single time. This clone came up a few times.

The origin of this receptor is a man aged 45-65 years who had recovered from COVID-19. Material: peripheral blood. The chain combines TRBV29-1 with TRBJ2-3; 9 bases agree with TRBD2. CDR3 region: CSVLRSGSTDTQYF. The CDR3 DNA reads TGCAGCGTCCTACGTAGCGGGAGTACAGATACGCAGTATTTT.